These 28 T cell receptor beta chains originate from one sample sequenced in a study of graft-versus-host responses after intestinal transplantation. Using immunoSEQ multiplex PCR, the repertoire was profiled, and TCRdb retains in-frame clones only, with some absent. The top ten clones hold less than 6% of a sample with tens of thousands of clones, just under 95% of them seen once. The sample was PBMCs, taken 750 to 850 days after a first intestinal transplant, on the day of a second. Source of these receptors: a human patient who received an intestinal transplant, so some T cells may come from the graft donor.

The V gene is TRBV11-2, the J gene TRBJ2-1; weak D call: TRBD2 (6 bases). The ends were cut back, 1 base at V and 10 bases at J, with 8 bases in the middle. Germline V CDR1 and CDR2: SGHAT, FQNNGV. CDR3 size: 12 residues. The CDR3: CASSLGGVEQFF. The CDR3 DNA is TGTGCCAGCAGCTTAGGGGGGGTGGAGCAGTTCTTC.

The rearrangement uses TRBV6-5 and TRBJ1-5; D unresolved. V lost 8 bases to trimming and J lost 7 bases, with 9 bases between them. The CDR3 extends over 11 amino acids. Germline CDR1 is MNHEY and CDR2 is SVGAGI. The CDR3 reads CASSGVQPQHF. The CDR3, as DNA: TGTGCCAGCTCTGGGGTGCAGCCCCAGCATTTT.

On this clone itself: This specimen includes other DNA sequences encoding the same CDR3. J is TRBJ2-7 and V is TRBV7-2; D might be TRBD2 (6 bases). From germline, CDR1 is SGHTA and CDR2 FQGNSA. The CDR3 is 14 residues long. Trimming removed 2 bases from V and 7 bases from J, with 15 bases in between. This CDR3 is CASSLKVGREEQYF. The DNA of the CDR3 is TGTGCCAGCAGCTTAAAAGTGGGTCGGGAGGAGCAGTACTTC. The entire variable domain, with the rest obtained from reference TRBV7-2 and TRBJ2-7, is as follows: GAGVSQSPSNKVTEKGKDVELRCDPISGHTALYWYRQSLGQGLEFLIYFQGNSAPDKSGLPSDRFSAERTGGSVSTLTIQRTQQEDSAVYLCASSLKVGREEQYFGPGTRLTVT.

This chain uses TRBV28 with TRBJ2-7; TRBD2 agrees at 8 bases. Germline trimming cut 6 bases from V and 5 bases from J; bases unmatched to any gene: 9. The CDR3 runs 14 residues. Germline CDR1 reads MDHEN; CDR2 reads SYDVKM. The DNA of the CDR3 is TGTGCCAGCAGACAAATAGCGGGGCGGGACGAGCAGTACTTC. Protein: CASRQIAGRDEQYF.

CDR3 bases: TGTGCCAGCAGCTTAGGATTTCCAGGGGCAGTCTACGAGCAGTACTTC. Amino acid sequence: CASSLGFPGAVYEQYF. This chain uses TRBV7-8 with TRBJ2-7; D possibly corresponds to TRBD1 (6 bases). The germline V gene encodes CDR1 SGHVS and CDR2 FQNEAQ. Trimming shortened V by 1 base and J by 3 bases, and 16 bases separated the two germline ends. The CDR3 loop spans 16 amino acids.

The rearrangement joins TRBV30 to TRBJ2-5; perhaps TRBD2 as D (7 bases). Germline V gene lookup returns CDR1 GTSNPN and CDR2 SVGIG (reference sequence). The CDR3 is made up of 13 amino acids. V lost 0 bases and J 6 bases, leaving 11 bases between the germline ends. CDR3 sequence reads: CAWSVSGGKTQYF. The CDR3, as DNA: TGTGCCTGGAGTGTATCGGGGGGCAAGACCCAGTACTTC.

In its sample, this clone was seen once. CDR3 DNA sequence: TGTGCCAGCAGTCCCCCCGGGCCTTTCGGTAGCAATCAGCCCCAGCATTTT. Protein product: CASSPPGPFGSNQPQHF. The chain combines TRBV27 with TRBJ1-5; D is unclear. This CDR3 comprises 17 residues. Trimming left V 5 bases short and J 0 bases short, with 17 bases between. Germline-derived CDR1 and CDR2 are MNHEY and SMNVEV (reference sequence).

The rearrangement uses TRBV9 and TRBJ1-1; no definite D call. Germline-derived CDR1 and CDR2 are SGDLS and YYNGEE. The V and J ends lost 7 bases and 3 bases respectively, with 10 bases between them. CDR3 length: 12 residues. CDR3 residues: CASGMGYTEAFF. The CDR3 DNA reads as TGTGCCAGCGGCATGGGATACACTGAAGCTTTCTTT.

This clone was counted once. The rearrangement joins TRBV11-2 to TRBJ2-7, with 9 bases matching TRBD1. The CDR3 has 15 amino acids. The V and J ends lost 6 bases and 6 bases, in that order; junction bases with no gene match: 12. Germline lookup yields CDR1 SGHAT and CDR2 FQNNGV. CDR3 loop: CASSFPGQGVVEQYF. DNA of the CDR3: TGTGCCAGCAGTTTTCCGGGACAGGGCGTCGTCGAGCAGTACTTC.

This chain joins TRBV30 and TRBJ1-1, with no clear D. The CDR3 consists of 15 residues. Germline loops: CDR1 GTSNPN, CDR2 SVGIG (reference sequence). Trimming removed 2 bases at V and 10 bases at J, with 23 bases between. CDR3 amino acids: CAWSLTPVTVTGAFF. The CDR3 DNA follows: TGTGCCTGGAGTCTTACCCCTGTCACCGTCACGGGAGCTTTCTTT.

The rearrangement links TRBV30 to TRBJ2-7, with D tentatively TRBD1 (5 bases). Between the trimmed V and J ends, which lost 4 bases and 1 base, there was a span of 11 bases. The CDR3 runs 13 residues. Germline V gene data show CDR1 as GTSNPN and CDR2 as SVGIG (reference sequence). The CDR3 is CAWTPDSSYEQYF. The CDR3 region has the DNA TGTGCCTGGACCCCCGACAGTTCCTACGAGCAGTACTTC.

The chain joins TRBV30 to TRBJ1-1; D gene uncertain. V was clipped by 0 bases and J by 1 base, with 6 bases between them. CDR3 length equals 13 residues. Germline V gene sequence: CDR1 GTSNPN, CDR2 SVGIG (reference sequence). DNA of the CDR3: TGTGCCTGGAGTGTAGCGGGGAACACTGAAGCTTTCTTT. This sequence encodes CAWSVAGNTEAFF.

The V and J genes are TRBV29-1 and TRBJ1-2; D not resolved. V lost 3 bases, J lost 6 bases, and 8 bases lay in between. From germline, CDR1 is SQVTM and CDR2 ANQGSEA. The CDR3 totals 11 residues. The CDR3 region has the DNA TGCAGCGTTGACCACCCCGATGGCTACACCTTC. Translated: CSVDHPDGYTF.

V gene TRBV15 combines with J gene TRBJ2-5, with TRBD2 as a possible D gene (6 bases). V gave up 0 bases and J gave up 5 bases, with 7 bases separating them. The CDR3 is made up of 13 amino acids. Per the germline V gene, CDR1 is LNHNV and CDR2 is YYDKDF (reference sequence). The CDR3 region has the DNA TGTGCCACCAGCAGAGACCGGGGGGAGACCCAGTACTTC. It is translated as CATSRDRGETQYF. The variable domain in full, completed from reference TRBV15 and TRBJ2-5, reads DAMVIQNPRYQVTQFGKPVTLSCSQTLNHNVMYWYQQKSSQAPKLLFHYYDKDFNNEADTPDNFQSRRPNTSFCFLDIRSPGLGDTAMYLCATSRDRGETQYFGPGTRLLVL.

The gene calls are TRBV4-2 and TRBJ1-2; no reliable D call. Trimming cost V 1 base and J 8 bases, with 14 bases left between them. Germline CDR1 and CDR2: LGHNA and YNFKEQ. CDR3 size: 14 residues. CDR3 protein: CASSQVSGSGGYTF. In nucleotides, the CDR3 is TGTGCCAGCAGCCAAGTCAGTGGCTCGGGGGGCTACACCTTC.

This clone was seen a single time. CDR3 nucleotides: TGTGCCAGCAGCAAAGGACAGGGGGCCGTGGGGAACACTGAAGCTTTCTTT. It encodes CASSKGQGAVGNTEAFF. The chain recombines TRBV5-5 with TRBJ1-1; 11 positions agree with TRBD1. V was clipped by 4 bases and J by 1 base; unmatched bases: 9. Germline CDR1 reads SGHKS; CDR2 reads YYEKEE (reference sequence). The CDR3 runs to 17 residues.

V is TRBV5-6 and J is TRBJ2-7; D remains ambiguous. This CDR3 comprises 15 residues. The germline V gene encodes CDR1 SGHDT and CDR2 YYEEEE. The V end lost 3 bases, the J end lost 0 bases, and 13 bases lay between the germline ends. The DNA for the CDR3 is TGTGCCAGCAGCTCCCAAGCTAGGAGCTCCTACGAGCAGTACTTC. Translating gives CASSSQARSSYEQYF.

This rearrangement joins TRBV18 to TRBJ2-1; D remains unclear. Between the trimmed V and J ends, which lost 5 bases and 9 bases, there was a span of 11 bases. Germline-derived CDR1 and CDR2 are KGHSH and LQKENI. The CDR3 has 12 residues. The CDR3 coding sequence is TGTGCCAGCTCAAAAGCCGTGGGTGAGCAGTTCTTC. This sequence encodes CASSKAVGEQFF.

The chain employs TRBV28 and TRBJ2-1, with D perhaps matching TRBD2 (6 bases). The germline CDR1 and CDR2 sequences are MDHEN and SYDVKM. The V gene lost 6 bases and the J gene lost 0 bases, with 24 bases spanning the gap. The CDR3 spans 19 residues. CDR3 residues: CASRSTPGLKTSSYNEQFF. In DNA form, the CDR3 reads TGTGCCAGCAGATCCACCCCGGGACTGAAGACGAGCTCCTACAATGAGCAGTTCTTC.

J is TRBJ1-2 and V is TRBV18, with D possibly being TRBD1 (5 bases). This CDR3 contains 13 residues. V was shortened by 3 bases and J by 7 bases, with 12 bases between the two germline ends. Germline V gene lookup returns CDR1 KGHSH and CDR2 LQKENI. The CDR3 nucleotides read TGTGCCAGCTCACCGGGGAGGGGCGCTGGCTACACCTTC. Its translation: CASSPGRGAGYTF. The whole variable domain, remainder taken from reference TRBV18 and TRBJ1-2, is NAGVMQNPRHLVRRRGQEARLRCSPMKGHSHVYWYRQLPEEGLKFMVYLQKENIIDESGMPKERFSAEFPKEGPSILRIQQVVRGDSAAYFCASSPGRGAGYTFGSGTRLTVV.

The genes are TRBV6-6 and TRBJ1-4; D is unclear. Trimming removed 4 bases at V and 2 bases at J, with 11 bases between. The CDR3 consists of 15 residues. Germline V gene sequence: CDR1 MNHNY, CDR2 SVGAGI (reference sequence). CDR3 sequence reads: CASSWARQTNEKLFF. CDR3 DNA: TGTGCCAGCAGTTGGGCCCGGCAGACTAATGAAAAACTGTTTTTT.

This rearrangement joins TRBV7-3 to TRBJ2-1, with TRBD2 matching 7 bases. The CDR3 is made up of 15 amino acids. Trimming removed 2 bases from V and 3 bases from J; junction bases left unmatched: 4. Per germline, CDR1 SGHTA and CDR2 FQGTGA. The CDR3 nucleotides read TGTGCCAGCAGCTTAGCGGGAGCAGTCTACAATGAGCAGTTCTTC. Translating gives CASSLAGAVYNEQFF. Supplemented by reference TRBV7-3 and TRBJ2-1, the full variable domain reads GAGVSQTPSNKVTEKGKYVELRCDPISGHTALYWYRQSLGQGPEFLIYFQGTGAADDSGLPNDRFFAVRPEGSVSTLKIQRTERGDSAVYLCASSLAGAVYNEQFFGPGTRLTVL.

CDR3: CASSLTSSYEQYF. The DNA for the CDR3 is TGTGCCAGCAGCTTAACTAGCTCCTACGAGCAGTACTTC. This chain links TRBV7-2 with TRBJ2-7, with TRBD2 as a possible D gene (5 bases). Germline CDR1 SGHTA, CDR2 FQGNSA. The CDR3 is 13 amino acids. With 2 bases removed from V and 0 bases from J, the gap between germline ends came to 5 bases.

The V call is TRBV5-4, the J call TRBJ1-6; D possibly corresponds to TRBD1 (5 bases). The ends were cut back, 0 bases at V and 6 bases at J, with 10 bases in the middle. The germline CDR1 and CDR2 sequences are SGHNT and YYREEE (reference sequence). CDR3 length equals 15 residues. The CDR3 coding sequence is TGTGCCAGCAGCTTGGGTGGGGACTTTAATTCACCCCTCCACTTT. Protein sequence: CASSLGGDFNSPLHF. Full variable domain (rest looked up from reference TRBV5-4 and TRBJ1-6): ETGVTQSPTHLIKTRGQQVTLRCSSQSGHNTVSWYQQALGQGPQFIFQYYREEENGRGNFPPRFSGLQFPNYSSELNVNALELDDSALYLCASSLGGDFNSPLHFGNGTRLTVT.

The rearrangement joins TRBV29-1 to TRBJ2-1; D unresolved. Deletions cut 5 bases from V and 7 bases from J, with 9 bases between. CDR3 length equals 11 residues. The germline CDR1 and CDR2 sequences are SQVTM and ANQGSEA. The CDR3 DNA reads TGCAGCGTTCGTCCCCCAAATGAGCAGTTCTTC. Residues: CSVRPPNEQFF.

The chain has TRBV9 and TRBJ1-1; TRBD1 is a possible D gene (5 bases). With 4 bases removed from V and 7 bases from J, the gap between germline ends came to 14 bases. CDR1 and CDR2 from the germline V gene are SGDLS and YYNGEE. The CDR3 consists of 13 residues. The CDR3, as DNA: TGTGCCAGCAGCACCTCAGGGATGAATGAAGCTTTCTTT. Its protein is CASSTSGMNEAFF.

The CDR3 here is CASSTRQGSSYEQYF. CDR3 nucleotides: TGTGCCAGCAGCACCAGACAGGGCAGCTCCTACGAGCAGTACTTC. V is TRBV9 and J is TRBJ2-7, with 7 bases fitting TRBD1. The CDR3 has 15 residues. The ends lost 4 bases at V and 0 bases at J; junction bases unmatched: 7. Per germline, CDR1 SGDLS and CDR2 YYNGEE.

This chain links TRBV7-9 with TRBJ1-2; D unclear. The CDR3 contains 13 residues. Germline CDR1 SEHNR, CDR2 FQNEAQ (reference sequence). V was trimmed by 5 bases and J by 4 bases, leaving 11 bases between them. CDR3 sequence (DNA): TGTGCCAGCAGCCAGAGTGTCAGCTATGGCTACACCTTC. It codes for CASSQSVSYGYTF.